The 26 T cell receptor beta chains listed next were all sequenced from one sample in a study of blood T cell repertoires in COVID-19. Assay used: immunoSEQ multiplex PCR; TCRdb lists only in-frame clones, some missing. The repertoire holds 63,000 or so clones, with around four fifths as singletons. Sequencing input: peripheral blood. These receptors all come from a human donor in a cohort sampled during active COVID-19.

The chain has TRBV7-2 and TRBJ2-7; D not certain. With 7 bases removed from V and 4 bases from J, the gap between germline ends came to 14 bases. Germline V lookup: CDR1 SGHTA, CDR2 FQGNSA. The CDR3 has 13 residues. The DNA of the CDR3 is TGTGCCAGCACCAAAGCCCCGTCTTACGAGCAGTACTTC. Its protein product is CASTKAPSYEQYF. Complete variable domain (other parts from reference TRBV7-2 and TRBJ2-7): GAGVSQSPSNKVTEKGKDVELRCDPISGHTALYWYRQSLGQGLEFLIYFQGNSAPDKSGLPSDRFSAERTGGSVSTLTIQRTQQEDSAVYLCASTKAPSYEQYFGPGTRLTVT.

This chain uses TRBV11-2 with TRBJ2-3; 9 nucleotides agree with TRBD2. The germline V gene has CDR1 SGHAT and CDR2 FQNNGV. This CDR3 spans 19 amino acids. V was pared by 5 bases and J by 6 bases, with 21 bases of the junction left unmatched. The CDR3 region has the DNA TGTGCCAGCAGCCGGAGACGAGAGGCGGGGGGGTATCTTCCCGATACGCAGTATTTT. Protein: CASSRRREAGGYLPDTQYF.

The chain couples TRBV7-9 to TRBJ1-2; 8 bases are a match to TRBD1. The CDR3 has 15 residues. V was clipped by 4 bases and J by 4 bases; unmatched bases: 8. Germline V CDR1 and CDR2: SEHNR, FQNEAQ (reference sequence). In DNA form, the CDR3 reads TGTGCCAGCAGCTCCCCGGGACAGGACCCCTATGGCTACACCTTC. It translates to CASSSPGQDPYGYTF.

The rearrangement joins TRBV4-2 to TRBJ2-5, with 10 nucleotides matching TRBD2. Unmatched junction bases numbered 19, after V lost 3 bases and J lost 6 bases. Germline lookup yields CDR1 LGHNA and CDR2 YNFKEQ. The CDR3 extends over 19 amino acids. The CDR3 here is CASSHPLVVSGGVYKTQYF. The CDR3 DNA is TGTGCCAGCAGCCACCCCCTGGTAGTGAGCGGGGGGGTGTATAAGACCCAGTACTTC.

This chain links TRBV29-1 with TRBJ1-1, with TRBD1 as a possible D gene (6 bases). The V end lost 4 bases, the J end lost 6 bases, and 15 bases lay between the germline ends. Germline V lookup: CDR1 SQVTM, CDR2 ANQGSEA. The CDR3 is 13 amino acids. In DNA form, the CDR3 reads TGCAGCGTTGGTAAGGGGGTGTTGCCTGAAGCTTTCTTT. It encodes CSVGKGVLPEAFF. The complete variable domain, with remaining parts taken from reference TRBV29-1 and TRBJ1-1, reads SAVISQKPSRDICQRGTSLTIQCQVDSQVTMMFWYRQQPGQSLTLIATANQGSEATYESGFVIDKFPISRPNLTFSTLTVSNMSPEDSSIYLCSVGKGVLPEAFFGQGTRLTVV.

The chain couples TRBV12-3 or TRBV12-4 to TRBJ2-3; the D is unclear. V was trimmed by 8 bases and J by 6 bases, leaving 6 bases between them. The CDR3 runs to 10 residues. The CDR3 spells CASGRDTQYF. The CDR3 bases are TGTGCCAGCGGTCGGGATACGCAGTATTTT.

J is TRBJ2-3 and V is TRBV28; 8 bases line up with TRBD2. The CDR3 totals 18 residues. V lost 7 bases, J lost 6 bases, and 21 bases stayed unmatched. CDR1 is MDHEN, CDR2 SYDVKM, per germline. The CDR3 DNA sequence: TGTGCCAGCACTCAAACGGCGGCTAGCGGGCTGGGGTGGGATACGCAGTATTTT. Translating gives CASTQTAASGLGWDTQYF.

The V and J genes are TRBV19 and TRBJ2-5; a possible D gene is TRBD2 (6 bases). Germline lookup yields CDR1 LNHDA and CDR2 SQIVND (reference sequence). CDR3 size: 13 residues. Deletions cut 10 bases from V and 1 base from J, with 13 bases between. CDR3 sequence (DNA): TGTGCCAAAGGGCGGGGTTGCCAAGAGACCCAGTACTTC. Its protein is CAKGRGCQETQYF.

V and J are TRBV7-3 and TRBJ2-1; 9 bases line up with TRBD2. The CDR3 runs 17 residues. Germline V gene lookup returns CDR1 SGHTA and CDR2 FQGTGA. Losses at the gene ends were 5 bases for V and 8 bases for J; bases not matched to a gene: 16. The CDR3 DNA reads TGTGCCAGCAGCCAAGGGGTTAGCGGGGGATTTATCGATGAGCAGTTCTTC. It yields the protein CASSQGVSGGFIDEQFF.

The rearrangement uses TRBV19 and TRBJ2-5, with 7 nucleotides matching TRBD2. The germline V gene encodes CDR1 LNHDA and CDR2 SQIVND (reference sequence). The V gene end was trimmed by 4 bases and the J gene end by 8 bases; junction bases not matched to a gene: 7. The CDR3 runs 13 residues. CDR3 sequence: CASSSSGKGTQYF. CDR3 coding DNA: TGTGCCAGTAGTAGCAGCGGGAAGGGAACCCAGTACTTC.

The gene calls are TRBV2 and TRBJ1-1; D unresolved. V lost 4 bases and J lost 5, with 11 bases in between. CDR1 SNHLY and CDR2 FYNNEI come from the germline V gene. CDR3 length: 13 amino acids. This chain's CDR3 is CASSVTRKTEAFF. DNA of the CDR3: TGTGCCAGCAGTGTTACCAGGAAGACTGAAGCTTTCTTT.

The V and J genes are TRBV27 and TRBJ1-6; perhaps TRBD1 as D (5 bases). Germline lookup yields CDR1 MNHEY and CDR2 SMNVEV (reference sequence). The CDR3 has 16 residues. The V and J ends lost 5 bases and 0 bases respectively, with 11 bases between them. In nucleotides, the CDR3 is TGTGCCAGCAGTCCGGCGGGGGACTCCTATAATTCACCCCTCCACTTT. Amino acid sequence: CASSPAGDSYNSPLHF.

This chain joins TRBV4-2 and TRBJ2-7; 10 bases line up with TRBD2. Unmatched junction bases numbered 4, after V lost 5 bases and J lost 0 bases. Germline assignment: CDR1 LGHNA and CDR2 YNFKEQ. The length of the CDR3 is 15 residues. The CDR3 reads CASSYSGGISYEQYF. The CDR3 DNA reads as TGTGCCAGCAGCTATAGCGGGGGGATCTCCTACGAGCAGTACTTC.

The sample holds one count of this clone. CDR3 region: CAYKLGGGTDTQYF. The CDR3 nucleotides read TGTGCCTACAAGTTAGGGGGTGGCACAGATACGCAGTATTTT. The V gene is TRBV30, the J gene TRBJ2-3, with D maybe TRBD1 (6 bases). V was shortened by 7 bases and J by 1 base, with 15 bases between the two germline ends. Germline assignment: CDR1 GTSNPN and CDR2 SVGIG (reference sequence). The CDR3 sequence is 14 residues long.

This clone showed up just once. The rearrangement uses TRBV4-1 and TRBJ2-1; a possible D gene is TRBD2 (7 bases). Trimming removed 4 bases from V and 8 bases from J, with 15 bases in between. Germline CDR1 is MGHRA and CDR2 is YSYEKL. CDR3 length: 14 residues. The CDR3 loop is CASSRGGGADEQFF. The CDR3 nucleotides read TGCGCCAGCAGCCGAGGAGGGGGGGCTGATGAGCAGTTCTTC.

The rearrangement uses TRBV7-2 and TRBJ1-6; a possible D gene is TRBD1 (6 bases). With 5 bases removed from V and 7 bases from J, the gap between germline ends came to 12 bases. The germline V gene has CDR1 SGHTA and CDR2 FQGNSA. The CDR3 loop spans 14 amino acids. CDR3 protein: CASSIPGHNSPLHF. In nucleotides, the CDR3 is TGTGCCAGCAGCATTCCGGGACACAATTCACCCCTCCACTTT.

This clone is large. The V and J genes are TRBV29-1 and TRBJ1-5; TRBD1 agrees at 8 bases. The length of the CDR3 is 15 residues. Germline CDR1 reads SQVTM; CDR2 reads ANQGSEA. J gave up 5 bases and V 4 bases, and 10 bases lay outside the gene matches. The CDR3 reads CSVAGTGERDQPQHF. The CDR3 coding sequence is TGCAGCGTTGCGGGGACAGGTGAACGAGATCAGCCCCAGCATTTT.

The rearrangement uses TRBV7-2 and TRBJ2-5, with D perhaps TRBD2 (6 bases). From germline, CDR1 is SGHTA and CDR2 FQGNSA. Trimming cost V 3 bases and J 4 bases, with 12 bases left between them. The CDR3 extends over 14 amino acids. The CDR3 bases are TGTGCCAGCAGCTTTGGAGGGGCGGGAGAGACCCAGTACTTC. This translates into CASSFGGAGETQYF.

The chain combines TRBV13 with TRBJ1-1; 9 bases match TRBD1. The CDR3 runs 14 residues. V trimming: 10 bases; J trimming: 1 base; junction bases outside the gene matches: 7. Germline-derived CDR1 and CDR2 are PRHDT and FYEKMQ (reference sequence). The CDR3 DNA reads TGTGCCAACCGGGACAGGGCCTCGAACACTGAAGCTTTCTTT. As protein: CANRDRASNTEAFF.

The chain joins TRBV7-6 to TRBJ2-5; D gene uncertain. Trimming shortened V by 5 bases and J by 5 bases, and 15 bases separated the two germline ends. This CDR3 spans 14 amino acids. Germline CDR1 is SGHVS and CDR2 is FNYEAQ. The CDR3 coding sequence is TGTGCCAGCAGCGTAGGGCCTAGTGACGAGACCCAGTACTTC. This encodes CASSVGPSDETQYF.

This clone is medium-sized (0.01 to 0.1%) by share. The rearrangement links TRBV7-2 to TRBJ1-2, with D possibly matching TRBD1 (5 bases). V shed 5 bases and J shed 3 bases, with 16 bases lying between them. The CDR3 loop spans 15 amino acids. Germline V gene data show CDR1 as SGHTA and CDR2 as FQGNSA. The CDR3 region has the DNA TGTGCCAGCAGCCGGCCAGGGTCCGCGCACTATGGCTACACCTTC. This encodes CASSRPGSAHYGYTF.

CDR3 sequence reads: CASSYSLAGDYEQYF. The DNA of the CDR3 is TGTGCCAGCAGTTACTCACTAGCGGGAGACTACGAGCAGTACTTC. This chain connects TRBV6-5 to TRBJ2-7, with 11 bases that match TRBD2. Losses at the gene ends were 0 bases for V and 3 bases for J; bases not matched to a gene: 1. Per the germline V gene, CDR1 is MNHEY and CDR2 is SVGAGI. The CDR3 runs to 15 residues.

This rearrangement joins TRBV4-1 to TRBJ1-4; possibly TRBD1 for D (5 bases). With 3 bases removed from V and 8 bases from J, the gap between germline ends came to 19 bases. CDR3 length: 16 amino acids. Germline loops: CDR1 MGHRA, CDR2 YSYEKL. The CDR3 here is CASSQKPPGGGEKLFF. For the CDR3, the DNA is TGCGCCAGCAGCCAGAAGCCCCCGGGGGGAGGCGAAAAACTGTTTTTT.

The chain has TRBV27 and TRBJ1-4; 7 nucleotides agree with TRBD1. J gave up 8 bases and V 1 base, and 7 bases lay outside the gene matches. CDR1 and CDR2 (germline): MNHEY, SMNVEV (reference sequence). The length of the CDR3 is 15 residues. CDR3 DNA: TGTGCCAGCAGTTTATGGGGGACAGTCGAGGAAAAACTGTTTTTT. This sequence encodes CASSLWGTVEEKLFF.

This clone was counted once. This chain uses TRBV9 with TRBJ1-2; D might be TRBD1 (6 bases). Germline-derived CDR1 and CDR2 are SGDLS and YYNGEE. Trimming left V 0 bases short and J 4 bases short, with 16 bases between. The CDR3 length is 16 residues. The CDR3 sequence is CASSVGGGGGGYGYTF. CDR3 bases: TGTGCCAGCAGCGTAGGAGGAGGTGGGGGCGGCTATGGCTACACCTTC.

The CDR3 sequence is CASSFSGYTEAFF. The CDR3 DNA reads TGTGCCAGCAGCTTTAGTGGTTACACTGAAGCTTTCTTT. V usage is TRBV7-9 and J usage is TRBJ1-1, with D unclear. CDR1 and CDR2 (germline): SEHNR, FQNEAQ (reference sequence). Trimming took off 3 bases at V and 3 bases at J, with 8 bases between the two ends. The CDR3 spans 13 residues.